This T cell receptor beta chain emerged from a study of blood T cells in healthy people across ages. Combining a sample-barcoded 5' primer with a J-beta primer mix, a second PCR ran for about 6 to 11 cycles. TCRdb reanalysed the 5' RACE reads using MiXCR and keeps one entry per CDR3 protein. The sample has about 1,500,000 distinct CDR3 sequences, 40% to 50% seen once. This sequence was found in a woman younger than 35 in good health. Sequenced sample: blood.

CDR3 coding DNA: TGTGCCAGCAGCAGGTTGTCTAGCGGGCCGTACAATGAGCAGTTCTTC. Translated: CASSRLSSGPYNEQFF. The V call is TRBV14, the J call TRBJ2-1; 8 nucleotides agree with TRBD2. Germline V gene lookup returns CDR1 SGHDN and CDR2 FVKESK. The CDR3 extends over 16 amino acids. J was trimmed by 4 bases and V by 5 bases; bases with no gene match: 10. The variable domain in full, with the rest retrieved from reference TRBV14 and TRBJ2-1, is EAGVTQFPSHSVIEKGQTVTLRCDPISGHDNLYWYRRVMGKEIKFLLHFVKESKQDESGMPNNRFLAERTGGTYSTLKVQPAELEDSGVYFCASSRLSSGPYNEQFFGPGTRLTVL.